This T cell receptor beta chain originates from a study of response to subunit inactivated influenza vaccine. Only a few counts were recorded for this clonotype. Antigen unknown. The study, taken as a whole, reports: Seasonal influenza vaccination, on each occasion, was suggested by the authors to recruit few new T cells.

TCRdb fed the RT-PCR reads into MiXCR, producing one record per CDR3 protein. The sample shows about 700,000 distinct CDR3 sequences, approximately 14% of them seen only once. Germline V gives CDR1 MNHNS, CDR2 SASEGT. The CDR3 extends over 15 amino acids. With 2 bases removed from V and 4 bases from J, the gap between germline ends came to 14 bases. The material sequenced was PBMCs from blood, taken 11 to 12 days after vaccination. This receptor was identified in a man aged 50-59 years who received an inactivated influenza vaccine. The chain couples TRBV6-1 to TRBJ1-2; D is uncertain. The DNA for the CDR3 is TGTGCCAGCAGTGAAAGTGCTACTACCAGCTATGGCTACACCTTC. This sequence encodes CASSESATTSYGYTF.